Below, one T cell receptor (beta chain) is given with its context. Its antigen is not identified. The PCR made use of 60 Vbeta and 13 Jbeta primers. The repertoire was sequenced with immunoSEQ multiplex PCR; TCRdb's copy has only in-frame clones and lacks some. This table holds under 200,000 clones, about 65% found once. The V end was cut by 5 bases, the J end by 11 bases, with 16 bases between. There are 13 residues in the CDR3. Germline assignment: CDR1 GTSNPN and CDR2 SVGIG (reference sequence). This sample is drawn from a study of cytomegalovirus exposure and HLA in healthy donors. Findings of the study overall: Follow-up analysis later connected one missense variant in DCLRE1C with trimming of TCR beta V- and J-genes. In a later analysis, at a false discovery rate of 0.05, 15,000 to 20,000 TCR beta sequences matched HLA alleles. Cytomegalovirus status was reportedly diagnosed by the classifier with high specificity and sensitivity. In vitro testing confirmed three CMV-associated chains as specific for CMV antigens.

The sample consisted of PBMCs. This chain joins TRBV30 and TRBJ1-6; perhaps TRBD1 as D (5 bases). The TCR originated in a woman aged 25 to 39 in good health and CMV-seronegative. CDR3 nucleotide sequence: TGTGCCTGGCGGACGGGGGGACGCACACCCCTCCACTTT. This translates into CAWRTGGRTPLHF.